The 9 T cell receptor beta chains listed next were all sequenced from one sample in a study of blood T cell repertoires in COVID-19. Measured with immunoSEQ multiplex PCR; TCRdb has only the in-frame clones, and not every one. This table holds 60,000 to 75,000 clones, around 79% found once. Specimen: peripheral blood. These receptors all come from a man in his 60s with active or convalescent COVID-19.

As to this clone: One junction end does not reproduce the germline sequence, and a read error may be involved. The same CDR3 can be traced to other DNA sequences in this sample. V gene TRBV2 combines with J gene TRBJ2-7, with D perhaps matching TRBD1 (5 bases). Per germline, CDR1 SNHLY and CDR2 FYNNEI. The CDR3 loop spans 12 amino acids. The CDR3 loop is CASSEDRGEQYF. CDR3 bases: TGTGCCAGCAGCGAAGATAGGGGCGAGCAGTACTTC.

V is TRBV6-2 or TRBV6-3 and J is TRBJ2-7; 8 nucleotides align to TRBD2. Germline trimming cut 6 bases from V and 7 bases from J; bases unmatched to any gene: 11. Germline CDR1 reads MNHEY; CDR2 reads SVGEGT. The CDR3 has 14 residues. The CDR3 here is CASSPGGGMREQYF. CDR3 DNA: TGTGCCAGCAGCCCCGGGGGGGGGATGAGGGAGCAGTACTTC.

The CDR3 region has the DNA TGTGCCAGCAGCTTGGTCTGGGGGGAGGACTATGGCTACACCTTC. The encoded protein is CASSLVWGEDYGYTF. This chain links TRBV5-5 with TRBJ1-2; D may be TRBD1 (5 bases). Trimming cost V 0 bases and J 3 bases, with 12 bases left between them. CDR3 length: 15 amino acids. Per the germline V gene, CDR1 is SGHKS and CDR2 is YYEKEE (reference sequence). The full variable domain, with the rest looked up from reference TRBV5-5 and TRBJ1-2, is DAGVTQSPTHLIKTRGQQVTLRCSPISGHKSVSWYQQVLGQGPQFIFQYYEKEERGRGNFPDRFSARQFPNYSSELNVNALLLGDSALYLCASSLVWGEDYGYTFGSGTRLTVV.

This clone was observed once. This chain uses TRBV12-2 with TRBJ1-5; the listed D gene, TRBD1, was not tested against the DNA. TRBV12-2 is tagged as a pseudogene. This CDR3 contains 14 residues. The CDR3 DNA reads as TGTGCAAGTTGGGACAGTCTCCTACATCAGCCCCAGCATTTT. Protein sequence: CASWDSLLHQPQHF.

The chain's CDR3 is CASSLSWESLETQYF. As DNA, the CDR3 is TGTGCCAGCAGTTTATCCTGGGAGAGTCTAGAGACCCAGTACTTC. The chain combines TRBV27 with TRBJ2-5; maybe TRBD2 (5 bases). Trimming cost V 0 bases and J 4 bases, with 12 bases left between them. In germline, CDR1 is MNHEY, CDR2 SMNVEV (reference sequence). The CDR3 runs 15 residues.

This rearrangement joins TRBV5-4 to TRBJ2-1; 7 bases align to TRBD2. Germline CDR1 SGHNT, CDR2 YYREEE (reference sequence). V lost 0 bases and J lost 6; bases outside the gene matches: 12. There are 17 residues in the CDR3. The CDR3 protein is CASSLAERGGGTNEQFF. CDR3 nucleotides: TGTGCCAGCAGCTTGGCGGAGCGGGGCGGCGGGACCAATGAGCAGTTCTTC.

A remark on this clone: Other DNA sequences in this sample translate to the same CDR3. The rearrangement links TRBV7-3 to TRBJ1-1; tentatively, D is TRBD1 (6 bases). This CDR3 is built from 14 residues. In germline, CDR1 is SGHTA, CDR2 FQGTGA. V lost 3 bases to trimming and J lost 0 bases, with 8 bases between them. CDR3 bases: TGTGCCAGCAGCTTCGGGACATTGAACACTGAAGCTTTCTTT. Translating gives CASSFGTLNTEAFF.

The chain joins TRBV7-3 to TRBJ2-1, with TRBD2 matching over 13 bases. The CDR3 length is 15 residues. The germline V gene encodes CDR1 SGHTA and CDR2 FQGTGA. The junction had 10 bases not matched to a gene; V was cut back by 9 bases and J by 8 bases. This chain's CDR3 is CASRLAGGSGDEQFF. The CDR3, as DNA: TGTGCCAGTAGACTAGCGGGGGGTTCCGGCGATGAGCAGTTCTTC.

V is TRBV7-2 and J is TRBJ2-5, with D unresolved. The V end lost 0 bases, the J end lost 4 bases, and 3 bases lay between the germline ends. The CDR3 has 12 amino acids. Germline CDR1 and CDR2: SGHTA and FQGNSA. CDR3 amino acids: CASSLARETQYF. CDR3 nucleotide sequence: TGTGCCAGCAGCTTAGCGCGAGAGACCCAGTACTTC.